This T cell receptor (beta chain) was sequenced during a study of cytomegalovirus exposure and HLA in healthy donors. Study conclusions and caveats: An assumption of roughly uniform sequencing depth across donors underlay the presence/absence analyses. Within an earlier analysis, most TCR beta V segments proved productive either about 87% or about 30% of the time.

This clone is a singleton in its sample. Its antigen is not identified. PCR amplification relied on 60 Vbeta primers (plus 13 Jbeta primers). Measured with immunoSEQ multiplex PCR; TCRdb has only the in-frame clones, and not every one. The sample has about 130,000 clones, roughly 70% seen once. In germline, CDR1 is GTSNPN, CDR2 SVGIG (reference sequence). This CDR3 contains 12 residues. Trimming took off 2 bases at V and 5 bases at J, with 10 bases between the two ends. The origin of this receptor is a man in his forties or fifties in good health and CMV-seropositive. Sequences were obtained from PBMCs. This chain links TRBV30 with TRBJ2-7; unclear D gene. The CDR3 DNA reads TGTGCCTGGAGTCGGTTCCTTGACGAGCAGTACTTC. Its protein is CAWSRFLDEQYF.